This TCR beta chain came from a study of CD8+ T cells in alopecia areata. Study-level points and caveats: Baseline CD8+ expansion's link to response remains uncertain, as there was one nonresponder. Compared with normal scalp, lesional scalp had higher clonality and more expanded CD8+ clones. Persistence of many expanded lesional clones was seen in scalp and blood during tofacitinib.

In each case, RNA was isolated and then reverse transcribed into cDNA as the sequencing template. Profiling relied on immunoSEQ multiplex PCR, and the TCRdb table lists in-frame clones only, not all of them. The table lists about 200,000 clones, 45% to 65% of them singletons. Treatment reported: oral pan-JAK inhibitor, 5-10 mg twice daily. For this clone: Its target is unknown.

Germline loops: CDR1 MGHDK, CDR2 SYGVNS. Trimming removed 5 bases at V and 6 bases at J, with 13 bases between. The CDR3 is 14 amino acids. The specimen was CD4+ T cells sorted from blood, collected at week 4, from a patient treated with tofacitinib. This clonotype was sampled from a human donor with alopecia areata. This rearrangement joins TRBV25-1 to TRBJ2-2, with D perhaps TRBD1 (6 bases). The CDR3 DNA reads TGTGCCAGCAGTCCCCGGGACATCTCCGGGGAGCTGTTTTTT. This encodes CASSPRDISGELFF.